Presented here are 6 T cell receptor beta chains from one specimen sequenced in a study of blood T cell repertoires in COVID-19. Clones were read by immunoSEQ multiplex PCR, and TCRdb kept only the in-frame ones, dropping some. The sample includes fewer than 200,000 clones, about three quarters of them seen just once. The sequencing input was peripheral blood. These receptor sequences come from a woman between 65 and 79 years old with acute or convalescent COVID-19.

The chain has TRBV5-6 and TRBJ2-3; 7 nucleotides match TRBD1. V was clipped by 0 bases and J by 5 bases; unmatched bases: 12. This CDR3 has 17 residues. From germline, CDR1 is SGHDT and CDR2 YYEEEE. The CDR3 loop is CASSLGFSGTELDTQYF. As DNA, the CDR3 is TGTGCCAGCAGCTTGGGCTTTTCGGGGACAGAATTAGATACGCAGTATTTT.

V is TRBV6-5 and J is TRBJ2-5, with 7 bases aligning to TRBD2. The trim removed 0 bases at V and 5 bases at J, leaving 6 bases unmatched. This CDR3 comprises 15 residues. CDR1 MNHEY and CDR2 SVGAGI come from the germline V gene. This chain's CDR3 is CASSYSGLGGETQYF. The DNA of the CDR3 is TGTGCCAGCAGTTACTCTGGGTTGGGGGGGGAGACCCAGTACTTC.

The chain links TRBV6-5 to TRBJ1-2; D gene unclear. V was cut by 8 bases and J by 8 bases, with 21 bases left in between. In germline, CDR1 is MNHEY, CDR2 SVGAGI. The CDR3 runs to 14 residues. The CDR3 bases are TGTGCCAGCTTTAACGCGTATCTCCCTTCGGGCTACACCTTC. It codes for CASFNAYLPSGYTF.

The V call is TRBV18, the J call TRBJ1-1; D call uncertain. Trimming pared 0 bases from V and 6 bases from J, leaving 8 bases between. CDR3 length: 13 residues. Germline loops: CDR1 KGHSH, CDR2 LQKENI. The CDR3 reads CASSPPGWPEAFF. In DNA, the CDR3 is TGTGCCAGCTCACCACCCGGGTGGCCTGAAGCTTTCTTT.

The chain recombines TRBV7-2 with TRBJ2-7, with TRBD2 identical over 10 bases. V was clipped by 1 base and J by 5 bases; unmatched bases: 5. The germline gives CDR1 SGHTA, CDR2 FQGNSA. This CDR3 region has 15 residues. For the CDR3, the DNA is TGTGCCAGCAGCTTAGTAGCGGGAGGCGGTAACGAGCAGTACTTC. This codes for CASSLVAGGGNEQYF.

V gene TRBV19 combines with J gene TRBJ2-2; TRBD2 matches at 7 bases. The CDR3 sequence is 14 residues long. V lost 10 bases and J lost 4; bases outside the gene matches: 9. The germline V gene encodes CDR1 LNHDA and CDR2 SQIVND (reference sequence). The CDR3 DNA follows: TGTGCCACAAGTGGGGGACTAAGCACCGGGGAGCTGTTTTTT. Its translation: CATSGGLSTGELFF.